These T cell receptor beta chains were read from a single sample in a study of OX40 agonist ivuxolimab in advanced cancers. Clones were sequenced by immunoSEQ multiplex PCR, and TCRdb holds only the in-frame ones, with some missing. The profile shows roughly 70,000 clones, about nine tenths of them singletons. Sequences were derived from CD4+ or CD8+ T cells sorted from blood, sampled in a trial of the OX40 agonist ivuxolimab. The source of these receptors is an adult with an advanced solid tumor such as melanoma, head and neck, liver or kidney cancer. CDR3s include the opening cysteine and the closing phenylalanine or tryptophan. The order of the fields is CDR3 protein, V gene, J gene.

CDR3 protein: CASSQGQGPTDTQYF
V gene: TRBV4-1
J gene: TRBJ2-3

CDR3 protein: CASSEFSRTGRPNTGELFF
V gene: TRBV2
J gene: TRBJ2-2

CDR3 protein: CAVGGNLEEQYF
V gene: TRBV19
J gene: TRBJ2-7

CDR3 protein: CASSQVLAGHTDTQYF
V gene: TRBV4-3
J gene: TRBJ2-3

CDR3 protein: CASSISSAQTYEQYF
V gene: TRBV28
J gene: TRBJ2-7

CDR3 protein: CASSVNRDGYTF
V gene: TRBV6-5
J gene: TRBJ1-2

CDR3 protein: CASSQEKVEKLFF
V gene: TRBV4-2
J gene: TRBJ1-4

CDR3 protein: CASARMPYEQYF
V gene: TRBV14
J gene: TRBJ2-7

CDR3 protein: CASSPKILAANEQFF
V gene: TRBV27
J gene: TRBJ2-1

CDR3 protein: CASSPPAGDTEAFF
V gene: TRBV18
J gene: TRBJ1-1